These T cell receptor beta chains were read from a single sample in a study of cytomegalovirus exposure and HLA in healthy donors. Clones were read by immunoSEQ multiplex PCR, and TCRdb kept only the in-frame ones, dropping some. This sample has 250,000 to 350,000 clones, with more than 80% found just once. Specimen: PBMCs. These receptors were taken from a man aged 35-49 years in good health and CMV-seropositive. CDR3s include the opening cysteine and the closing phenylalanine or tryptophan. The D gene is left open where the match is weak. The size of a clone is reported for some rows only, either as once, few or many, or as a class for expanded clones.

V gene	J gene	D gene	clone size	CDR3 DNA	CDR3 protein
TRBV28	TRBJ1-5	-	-	TGTGCCAGCAGGACTGGGTCCCATAGCAATCAGCCCCAGCATTTT	CASRTGSHSNQPQHF
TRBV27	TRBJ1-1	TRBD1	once	TGTGCCAGCAGTTTAGGGGGGACAGTTGAAGCTTTCTTT	CASSLGGTVEAFF
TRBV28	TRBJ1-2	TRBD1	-	TGTGCCAGCAGTTCCACGTCGGGACAGTTCTATGGCTACACCTTC	CASSSTSGQFYGYTF
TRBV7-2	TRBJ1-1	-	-	TGTGCCAGCAGCCCGACAGTCTCGAACACTGAAGCTTTCTTT	CASSPTVSNTEAFF
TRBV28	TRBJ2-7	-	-	TGTGCCAGCAGTTTGGCGGCTCGTTCCTACGAGCAGTACTTC	CASSLAARSYEQYF
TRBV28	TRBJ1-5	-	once	TGTGCCAGCAGTGCACTCATTAGCAATCAGCCCCAGCATTTT	CASSALISNQPQHF
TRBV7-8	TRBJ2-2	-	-	TGTGCCAGCAGCTTACATGGACAGAACACCGGGGAGCTGTTTTTT	CASSLHGQNTGELFF
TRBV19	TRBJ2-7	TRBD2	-	TGTGCCAGTAGTTCCGGACTAGCGGGGGTATACGAGCAGTACTTC	CASSSGLAGVYEQYF
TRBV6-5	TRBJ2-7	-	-	TGTGCCAGCAGTTACTCCCGGGTTTACGAGCAGTACTTC	CASSYSRVYEQYF
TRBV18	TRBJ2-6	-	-	TGTGCCAGCTCACCGGGCGTATCTGGGGCCAACGTCCTGACTTTC	CASSPGVSGANVLTF
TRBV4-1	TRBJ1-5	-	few	TGCGCCAGCAGCCAAGTTCAGGGGAGCAATCAGCCCCAGCATTTT	CASSQVQGSNQPQHF
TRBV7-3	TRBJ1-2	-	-	TGTGCCAGCAGCTTATCGGGGGGCGACTATGGCTACACCTTC	CASSLSGGDYGYTF
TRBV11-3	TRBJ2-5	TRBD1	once	TGTGCCAGCAGCCACCGGACAGGGTTCGAAGAGACCCAGTACTTC	CASSHRTGFEETQYF
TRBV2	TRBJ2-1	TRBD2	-	TGTGCCAGCAGCGCTCCCCGACTAGCGGTGGGCTACAATGAGCAGTTCTTC	CASSAPRLAVGYNEQFF
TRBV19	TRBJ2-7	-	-	TGTGCCAGTAAGCGACAGTACTACGAGCAGTACTTC	CASKRQYYEQYF
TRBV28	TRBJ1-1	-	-	TGTGCCAGCAGTTTAGCTCAGACTGAAGCTTTCTTT	CASSLAQTEAFF
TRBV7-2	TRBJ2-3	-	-	TGTGCCAGCAGCGCCGCTAGGATGAGCACAGATACGCAGTATTTT	CASSAARMSTDTQYF
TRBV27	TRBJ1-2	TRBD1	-	TGTGCCAGCAGTTTCACGCGGGACAGGGGAAGCTACACCTTC	CASSFTRDRGSYTF
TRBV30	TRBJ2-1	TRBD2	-	TGTGCCTGGAGTGGGGCGGAACAGGGTGGGAGGACTAGCGGTTATTCCTACAATGAGCAGTTCTTC	CAWSGAEQGGRTSGYSYNEQFF
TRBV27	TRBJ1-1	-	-	TGTGCCAGCAGTAGGCAGACTCCCATGAACACTGAAGCTTTCTTT	CASSRQTPMNTEAFF
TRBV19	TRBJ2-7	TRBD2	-	TGTGCCAGTAGTGCCGCGGGGGGTCAGACCTACGAGCAGTACTTC	CASSAAGGQTYEQYF
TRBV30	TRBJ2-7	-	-	TGTGCCTGGGCTAGCCCGGGTCTCTACGAGCAGTACTTC	CAWASPGLYEQYF
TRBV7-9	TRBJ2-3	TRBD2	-	TGTGCCAGCAGCTCACTAGCGGGAGGGCCAGGAGATACGCAGTATTTT	CASSSLAGGPGDTQYF
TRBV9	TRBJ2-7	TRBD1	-	TGTGCCAGCAGCGAGGGGACAGGAGCCTACGAGCAGTACTTC	CASSEGTGAYEQYF
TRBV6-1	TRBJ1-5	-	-	TGTGCCAGCAGTGAACTTGGGCAGTTTAGTTCCCATCAGCCCCAGCATTTT	CASSELGQFSSHQPQHF
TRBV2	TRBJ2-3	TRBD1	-	TGTGCCAGCAGTGAAGCGACAGGGAAAGATACGCAGTATTTT	CASSEATGKDTQYF
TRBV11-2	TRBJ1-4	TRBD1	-	TGTGCCAGCAGCTTCCTTGTGACAGGGGGATTTGAAAAACTGTTTTTT	CASSFLVTGGFEKLFF
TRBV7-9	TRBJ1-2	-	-	TGTGCCAGCAGCTTAGGGGAGTCGGACTATGGCTACACCTTC	CASSLGESDYGYTF
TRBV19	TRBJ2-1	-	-	TGTGCCAGTAGTTGGAGGAATGAGCAGTTCTTC	CASSWRNEQFF
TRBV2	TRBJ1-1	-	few	TGTGCCAGCAGTGATGGGCCGAACACTGAAGCTTTCTTT	CASSDGPNTEAFF
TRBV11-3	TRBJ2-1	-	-	TGTGCCAGCAGCCTTAGCGGAACCTACAATGAGCAGTTCTTC	CASSLSGTYNEQFF
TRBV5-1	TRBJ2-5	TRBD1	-	TGCGCCAGCAGCTTGCTAGGGGGCGGGGAGACCCAGTACTTC	CASSLLGGGETQYF
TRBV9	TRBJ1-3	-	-	TGTGCCAGCAGCCCAGGTGGGTCTGGAAGAAACACCATATATTTT	CASSPGGSGRNTIYF
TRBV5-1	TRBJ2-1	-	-	TGCGCCAGCAGCTGGGAGAGCTACAATGAGCAGTTCTTC	CASSWESYNEQFF
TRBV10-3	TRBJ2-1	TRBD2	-	TGTGCCATCAGTGAGGGCTCGGGAGGGCCCCCCAATGAGCAGTTCTTC	CAISEGSGGPPNEQFF
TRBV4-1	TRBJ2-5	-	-	TGCGCCAGCAGCCAGACCGAACAGGGTATGGGAGAGACCCAGTACTTC	CASSQTEQGMGETQYF
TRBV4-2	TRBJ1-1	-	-	TGTGCCAGCACGCCTAGGACAGAGAACACTGAAGCTTTCTTT	CASTPRTENTEAFF
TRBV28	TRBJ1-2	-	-	TGTGCCAGCAGTATCCGGGGGGTAAACTATGGCTACACCTTC	CASSIRGVNYGYTF
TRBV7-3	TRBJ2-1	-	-	TGTGCCAGCAGCTCCCCCGGCTCCTACAATGAGCAGTTCTTC	CASSSPGSYNEQFF
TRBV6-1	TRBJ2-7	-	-	TGTGCCAGCACCTTGAGCGGCACCTCTTACGAGCAGTACTTC	CASTLSGTSYEQYF
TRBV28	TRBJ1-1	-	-	TGTGCCAGCAGTTTCCACAGGGCCACTGAAGCTTTCTTT	CASSFHRATEAFF
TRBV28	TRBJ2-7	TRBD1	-	TGTGCCAGCAGTTCCTGGACAGGAAACTCCTACGAGCAGTACTTC	CASSSWTGNSYEQYF
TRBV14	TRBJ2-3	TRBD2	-	TGTGCCAGCAGCCAAGGGAAAGGTAGCGGGAGAGCAAATACGCAGTATTTT	CASSQGKGSGRANTQYF
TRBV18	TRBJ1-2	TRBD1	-	TGTGCCAGCTCACAGGGACAGGCCGTAGGCGGCTACACCTTC	CASSQGQAVGGYTF
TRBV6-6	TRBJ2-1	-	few	TGTGCCAGCAGTTACTCCCGGGACTTCTACAATGAGCAGTTCTTC	CASSYSRDFYNEQFF
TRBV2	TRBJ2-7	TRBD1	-	TGTGCCAGCAGTGACCTACAGGGGCCCTACGAGCAGTACTTC	CASSDLQGPYEQYF
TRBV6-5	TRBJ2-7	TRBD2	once	TGTGCCAGCAGACATACTAGCGGGAGGATCAACGAGCAGTACTTC	CASRHTSGRINEQYF
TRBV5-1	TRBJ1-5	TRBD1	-	TGCGCCAGCAGCCCAGGGGGGAACGGCAATCAGCCCCAGCATTTT	CASSPGGNGNQPQHF
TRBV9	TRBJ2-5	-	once	TGTGCCAGCAGCTCGGACTTCGGGACCCAGTACTTC	CASSSDFGTQYF
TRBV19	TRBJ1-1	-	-	TGTGCCAGTAGTATGGATGACAGAAACACTGAAGCTTTCTTT	CASSMDDRNTEAFF
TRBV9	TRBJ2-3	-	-	TGTGCCAGCAGCTCTACTACTCGGGCAGATACGCAGTATTTT	CASSSTTRADTQYF
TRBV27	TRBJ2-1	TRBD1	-	TGTGCCAGCGGGGACAGGGGGGGGTCCTACAATGAGCAGTTCTTC	CASGDRGGSYNEQFF
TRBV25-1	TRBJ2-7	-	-	TGTGCCAGCAGTGTGGGGGCCAACTCCTACGAGCAGTACTTC	CASSVGANSYEQYF
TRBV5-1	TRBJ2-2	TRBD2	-	TGCGCCAGCAGGTCCTTTGCGGGGGACACCGGGGAGCTGTTTTTT	CASRSFAGDTGELFF
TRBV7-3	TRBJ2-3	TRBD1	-	TGTGCCAGCAGCCTTTTAGACAGGGCAGATACGCAGTATTTT	CASSLLDRADTQYF
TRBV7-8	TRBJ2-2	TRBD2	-	TGTGCCAGCAGCTTTCATAACGGGACTACCGACACCGGGGAGCTGTTTTTT	CASSFHNGTTDTGELFF
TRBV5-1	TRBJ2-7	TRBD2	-	TGCGCCAGCAGCTTGGCAAGGACTAGCGGGAACTCTAGGGGCTACGAGCAGTACTTC	CASSLARTSGNSRGYEQYF
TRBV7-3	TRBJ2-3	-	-	TGTGCCAGCAGCTCGCAGGTCGGTAGGCAGTATTTT	CASSSQVGRQYF
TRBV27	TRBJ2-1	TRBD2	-	TGTGCCAGCAGTTTGAGACTAGCGGGACCGGACTCCTACAATGAGCAGTTCTTC	CASSLRLAGPDSYNEQFF
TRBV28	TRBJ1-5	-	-	TGTGCCAGCAGTTCCCCGAAGACAAATCAGCCCCAGCATTTT	CASSSPKTNQPQHF